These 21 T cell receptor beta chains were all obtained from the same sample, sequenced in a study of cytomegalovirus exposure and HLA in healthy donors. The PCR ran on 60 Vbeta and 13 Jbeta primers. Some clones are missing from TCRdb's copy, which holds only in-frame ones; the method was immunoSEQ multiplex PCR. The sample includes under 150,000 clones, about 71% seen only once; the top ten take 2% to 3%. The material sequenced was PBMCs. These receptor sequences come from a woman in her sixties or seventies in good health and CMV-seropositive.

CDR3 nucleotide sequence: TGTGCCAGCAGCGTAGAGGTTAAGGGGCCCTATGGCTACACCTTC. Translated: CASSVEVKGPYGYTF. V usage is TRBV9 and J usage is TRBJ1-2; D might be TRBD1 (5 bases). The CDR3 runs to 15 residues. Germline V gene lookup returns CDR1 SGDLS and CDR2 YYNGEE. V was shortened by 0 bases and J by 4 bases, with 13 bases between the two germline ends.

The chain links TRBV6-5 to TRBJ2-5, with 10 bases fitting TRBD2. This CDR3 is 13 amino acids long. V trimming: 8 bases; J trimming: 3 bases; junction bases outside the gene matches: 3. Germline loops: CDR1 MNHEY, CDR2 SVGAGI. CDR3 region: CASALAGEETQYF. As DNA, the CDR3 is TGTGCCAGCGCTCTAGCGGGGGAAGAGACCCAGTACTTC.

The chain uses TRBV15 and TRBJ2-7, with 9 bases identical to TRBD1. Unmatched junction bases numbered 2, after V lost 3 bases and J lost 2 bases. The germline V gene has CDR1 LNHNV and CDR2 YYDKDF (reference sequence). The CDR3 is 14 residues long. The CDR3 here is CATSSRDRAYEQYF. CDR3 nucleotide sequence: TGTGCCACCAGCAGCCGGGACAGGGCCTACGAGCAGTACTTC.

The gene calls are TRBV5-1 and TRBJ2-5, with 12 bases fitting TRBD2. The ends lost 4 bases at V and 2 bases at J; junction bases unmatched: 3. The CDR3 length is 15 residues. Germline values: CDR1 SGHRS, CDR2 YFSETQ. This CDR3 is CASSILAGGQETQYF. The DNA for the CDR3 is TGCGCCAGCAGCATACTAGCGGGGGGTCAAGAGACCCAGTACTTC. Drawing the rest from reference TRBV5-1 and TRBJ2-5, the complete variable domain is KAGVTQTPRYLIKTRGQQVTLSCSPISGHRSVSWYQQTPGQGLQFLFEYFSETQRNKGNFPGRFSGRQFSNSRSEMNVSTLELGDSALYLCASSILAGGQETQYFGPGTRLLVL.

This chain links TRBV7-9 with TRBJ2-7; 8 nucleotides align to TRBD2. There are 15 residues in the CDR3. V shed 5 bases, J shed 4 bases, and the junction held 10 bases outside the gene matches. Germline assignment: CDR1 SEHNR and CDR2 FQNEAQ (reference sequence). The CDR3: CASSTPGGEVYEQYF. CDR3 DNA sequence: TGTGCCAGCAGCACCCCGGGGGGGGAAGTATACGAGCAGTACTTC.

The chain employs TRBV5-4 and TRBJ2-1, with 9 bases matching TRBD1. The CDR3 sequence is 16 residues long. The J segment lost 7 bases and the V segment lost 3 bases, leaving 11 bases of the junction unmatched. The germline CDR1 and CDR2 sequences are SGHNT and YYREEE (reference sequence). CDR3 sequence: CASSYSATGGQNEQFF. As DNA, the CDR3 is TGTGCCAGCAGCTACTCAGCGACAGGGGGGCAAAATGAGCAGTTCTTC.

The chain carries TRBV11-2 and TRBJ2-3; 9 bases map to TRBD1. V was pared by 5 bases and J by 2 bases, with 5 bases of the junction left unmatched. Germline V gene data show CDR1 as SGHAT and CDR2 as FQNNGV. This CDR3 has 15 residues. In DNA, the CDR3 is TGTGCCAGCAGCGGCGGGACAGGGATCACAGATACGCAGTATTTT. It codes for CASSGGTGITDTQYF.

Here the CDR3 DNA reads TGTGCCAGCAGTGATTCCGACAGGCTCCAAGAGACCCAGTACTTC. Translation: CASSDSDRLQETQYF. The chain is built from TRBV25-1 and TRBJ2-5; D might be TRBD1 (6 bases). V was clipped by 3 bases and J by 1 base, with 12 bases between them. Germline V gives CDR1 MGHDK, CDR2 SYGVNS. There are 15 residues in the CDR3. The variable domain in full, completed from reference TRBV25-1 and TRBJ2-5, reads EADIYQTPRYLVIGTGKKITLECSQTMGHDKMYWYQQDPGMELHLIHYSYGVNSTEKGDLSSESTVSRIRTEHFPLTLESARPSHTSQYLCASSDSDRLQETQYFGPGTRLLVL.

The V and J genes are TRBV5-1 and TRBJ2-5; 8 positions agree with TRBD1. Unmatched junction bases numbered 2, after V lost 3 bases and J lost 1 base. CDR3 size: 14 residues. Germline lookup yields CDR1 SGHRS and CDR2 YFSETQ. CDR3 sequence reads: CASSYGTGQETQYF. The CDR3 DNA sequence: TGCGCCAGCAGCTACGGGACAGGCCAAGAGACCCAGTACTTC.

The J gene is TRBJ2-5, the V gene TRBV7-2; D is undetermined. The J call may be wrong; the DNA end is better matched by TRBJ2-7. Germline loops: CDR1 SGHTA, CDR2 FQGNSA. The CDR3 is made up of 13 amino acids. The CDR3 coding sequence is TGTGCCAGCAGTTTTAGCCAAACAAGCGAGCAGTACTTC. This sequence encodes CASSFSQTSEQYF.

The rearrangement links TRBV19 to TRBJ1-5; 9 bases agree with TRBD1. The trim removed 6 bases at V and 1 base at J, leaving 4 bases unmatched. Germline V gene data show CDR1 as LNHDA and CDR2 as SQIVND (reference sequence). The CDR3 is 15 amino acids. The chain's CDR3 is CASSHGTGSNQPQHF. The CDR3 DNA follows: TGTGCCAGTAGCCACGGGACAGGGAGCAATCAGCCCCAGCATTTT.

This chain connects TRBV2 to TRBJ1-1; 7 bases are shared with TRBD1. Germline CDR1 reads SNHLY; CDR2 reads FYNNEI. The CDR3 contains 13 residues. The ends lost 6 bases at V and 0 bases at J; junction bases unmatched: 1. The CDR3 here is CASRGQLNTEAFF. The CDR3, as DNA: TGTGCCAGCAGGGGACAGCTGAACACTGAAGCTTTCTTT. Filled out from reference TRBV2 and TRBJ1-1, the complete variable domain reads EPEVTQTPSHQVTQMGQEVILRCVPISNHLYFYWYRQILGQKVEFLVSFYNNEISEKSEIFDDQFSVERPDGSNFTLKIRSTKLEDSAMYFCASRGQLNTEAFFGQGTRLTVV.

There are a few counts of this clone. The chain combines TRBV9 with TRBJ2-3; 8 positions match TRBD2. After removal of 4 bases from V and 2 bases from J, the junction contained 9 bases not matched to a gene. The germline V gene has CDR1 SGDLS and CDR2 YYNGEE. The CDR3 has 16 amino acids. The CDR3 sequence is CASSREGGENTDTQYF. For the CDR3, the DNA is TGTGCCAGCAGCCGGGAGGGTGGCGAAAACACAGATACGCAGTATTTT.

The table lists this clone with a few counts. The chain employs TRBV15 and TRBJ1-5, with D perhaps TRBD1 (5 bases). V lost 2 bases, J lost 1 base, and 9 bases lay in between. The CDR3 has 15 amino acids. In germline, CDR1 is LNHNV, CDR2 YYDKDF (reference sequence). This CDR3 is CATSRQGGSNQPQHF. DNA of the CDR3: TGTGCCACCAGCAGACAGGGTGGAAGCAATCAGCCCCAGCATTTT.

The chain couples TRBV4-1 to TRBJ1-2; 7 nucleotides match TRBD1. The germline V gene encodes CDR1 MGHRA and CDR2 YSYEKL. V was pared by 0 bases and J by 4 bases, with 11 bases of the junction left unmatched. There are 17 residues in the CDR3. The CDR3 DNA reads TGCGCCAGCAGCCAAGATTACAGGGGCCACCTTTTCTATGGCTACACCTTC. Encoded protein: CASSQDYRGHLFYGYTF.

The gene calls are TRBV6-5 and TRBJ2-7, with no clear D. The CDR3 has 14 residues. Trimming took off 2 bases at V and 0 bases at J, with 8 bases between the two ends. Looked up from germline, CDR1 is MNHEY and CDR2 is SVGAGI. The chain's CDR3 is CASSYSVSSYEQYF. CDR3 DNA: TGTGCCAGCAGTTACAGTGTTAGCTCCTACGAGCAGTACTTC.

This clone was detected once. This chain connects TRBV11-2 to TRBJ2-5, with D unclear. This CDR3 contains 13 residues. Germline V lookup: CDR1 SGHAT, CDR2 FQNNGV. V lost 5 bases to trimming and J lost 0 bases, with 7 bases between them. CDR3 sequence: CASSLGDQETQYF. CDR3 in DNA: TGTGCCAGCAGCCTAGGAGACCAAGAGACCCAGTACTTC.

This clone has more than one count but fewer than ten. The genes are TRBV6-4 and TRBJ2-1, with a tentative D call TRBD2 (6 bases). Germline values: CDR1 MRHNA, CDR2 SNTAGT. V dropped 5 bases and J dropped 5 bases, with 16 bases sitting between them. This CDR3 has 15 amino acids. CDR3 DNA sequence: TGTGCCAGCAGTCGCGGGTGGTCGGGGGACAATGAGCAGTTCTTC. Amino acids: CASSRGWSGDNEQFF.

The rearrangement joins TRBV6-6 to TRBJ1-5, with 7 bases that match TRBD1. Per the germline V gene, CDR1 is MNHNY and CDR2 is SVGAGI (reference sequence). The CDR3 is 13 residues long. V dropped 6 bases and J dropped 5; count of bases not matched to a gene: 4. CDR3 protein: CASSNRGDQPQHF. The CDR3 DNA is TGTGCCAGCAGCAACAGGGGCGATCAGCCCCAGCATTTT.

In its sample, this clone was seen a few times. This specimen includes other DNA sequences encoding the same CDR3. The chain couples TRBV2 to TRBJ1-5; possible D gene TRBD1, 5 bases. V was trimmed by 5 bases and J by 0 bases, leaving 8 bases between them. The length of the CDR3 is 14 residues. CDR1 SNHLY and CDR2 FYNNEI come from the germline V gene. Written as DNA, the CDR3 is TGTGCCAGCAGTCGGACAAGTAGCAATCAGCCCCAGCATTTT. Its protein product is CASSRTSSNQPQHF.

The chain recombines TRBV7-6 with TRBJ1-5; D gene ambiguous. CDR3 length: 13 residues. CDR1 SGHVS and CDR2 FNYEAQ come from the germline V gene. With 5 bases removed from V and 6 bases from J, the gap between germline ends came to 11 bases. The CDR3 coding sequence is TGTGCCAGCAGCCCCTCTCGAGCTCAGCCCCAGCATTTT. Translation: CASSPSRAQPQHF.